This record covers a single T cell receptor (beta chain). One entry per CDR3 protein results from TCRdb running MiXCR on the PCR reads. Here the sample spans some 9,300 distinct CDR3 sequences, about 25% being singletons. The CDR3 has 14 residues. Trimming removed 3 bases from V and 7 bases from J, with 15 bases in between. The data were obtained in a study of immune characterization of retroperitoneal liposarcoma. Sequenced input: blood. The rearrangement joins TRBV12-3 or TRBV12-4 to TRBJ1-1; D ambiguous. This TCR was sampled from a male donor with retroperitoneal liposarcoma. The CDR3 reads CASSFLSVAGEAFF. CDR3 coding DNA: TGTGCCAGCAGTTTCTTGTCGGTGGCAGGTGAAGCTTTCTTT.